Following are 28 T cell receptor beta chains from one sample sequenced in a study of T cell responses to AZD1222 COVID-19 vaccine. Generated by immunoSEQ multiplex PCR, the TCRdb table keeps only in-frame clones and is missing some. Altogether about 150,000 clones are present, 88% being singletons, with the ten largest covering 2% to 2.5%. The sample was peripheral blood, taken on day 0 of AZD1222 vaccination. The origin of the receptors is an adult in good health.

CDR3 nucleotides: TGTGCCAGCAGCTTAGAGGTCAGGTCGAGGGGCTACACCTTC. Translated: CASSLEVRSRGYTF. V gene TRBV11-2 combines with J gene TRBJ1-2, with D uncertain. Germline lookup yields CDR1 SGHAT and CDR2 FQNNGV. The CDR3 loop spans 14 amino acids. V lost 0 bases and J 8 bases, leaving 13 bases between the germline ends. The variable domain in full, completed from reference TRBV11-2 and TRBJ1-2, reads EAGVAQSPRYKIIEKRQSVAFWCNPISGHATLYWYQQILGQGPKLLIQFQNNGVVDDSQLPKDRFSAERLKGVDSTLKIQPAKLEDSAVYLCASSLEVRSRGYTFGSGTRLTVV.

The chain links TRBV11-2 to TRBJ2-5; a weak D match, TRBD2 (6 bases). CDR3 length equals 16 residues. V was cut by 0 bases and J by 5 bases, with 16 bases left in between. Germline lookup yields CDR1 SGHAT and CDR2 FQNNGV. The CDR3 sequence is CASSLDVRGTIETQYF. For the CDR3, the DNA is TGTGCCAGCAGCTTAGATGTCCGGGGGACGATCGAGACCCAGTACTTC.

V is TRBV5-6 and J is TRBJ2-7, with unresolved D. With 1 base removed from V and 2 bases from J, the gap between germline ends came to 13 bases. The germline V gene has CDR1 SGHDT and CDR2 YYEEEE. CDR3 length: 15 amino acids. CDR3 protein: CASSLQTPSPYEQYF. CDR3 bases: TGTGCCAGCAGCTTGCAGACGCCTTCACCCTACGAGCAGTACTTC.

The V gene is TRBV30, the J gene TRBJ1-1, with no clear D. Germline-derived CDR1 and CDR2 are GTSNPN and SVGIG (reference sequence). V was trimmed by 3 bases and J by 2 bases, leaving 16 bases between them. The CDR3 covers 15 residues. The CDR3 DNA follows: TGTGCCTGGAGGCCGGCACCAGCAGGAAACACTGAAGCTTTCTTT. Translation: CAWRPAPAGNTEAFF.

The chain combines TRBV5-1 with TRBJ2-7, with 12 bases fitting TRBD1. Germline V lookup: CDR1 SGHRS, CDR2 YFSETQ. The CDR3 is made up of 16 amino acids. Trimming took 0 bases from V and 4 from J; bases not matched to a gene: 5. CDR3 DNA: TGCGCCAGCAGCTTGGTGGGACAGGGGGCTTGGTACGAGCAGTACTTC. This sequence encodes CASSLVGQGAWYEQYF.

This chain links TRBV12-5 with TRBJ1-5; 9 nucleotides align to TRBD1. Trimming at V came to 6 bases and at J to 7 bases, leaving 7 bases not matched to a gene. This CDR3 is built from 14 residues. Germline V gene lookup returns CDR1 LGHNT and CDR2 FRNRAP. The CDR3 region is CASGATGGGQPQHF. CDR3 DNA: TGTGCTAGTGGGGCGACAGGGGGTGGACAGCCCCAGCATTTT.

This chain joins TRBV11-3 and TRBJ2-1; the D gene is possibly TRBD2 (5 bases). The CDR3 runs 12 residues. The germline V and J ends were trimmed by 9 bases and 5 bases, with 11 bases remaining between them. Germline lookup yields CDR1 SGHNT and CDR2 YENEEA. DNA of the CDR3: TGTGCCAGTATCGGGAATAACAATGAGCAGTTCTTC. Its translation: CASIGNNNEQFF.

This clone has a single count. In nucleotides, the CDR3 is TGTGCCATCAGAGGAGGGACTAGCGGATACAATGAGCAGTTCTTC. Encoded protein: CAIRGGTSGYNEQFF. V usage is TRBV10-3 and J usage is TRBJ2-1, with 11 bases that match TRBD2. The CDR3 is 15 amino acids. Germline V gives CDR1 ENHRY, CDR2 SYGVKD. The V gene end was trimmed by 6 bases and the J gene end by 4 bases; junction bases not matched to a gene: 5.

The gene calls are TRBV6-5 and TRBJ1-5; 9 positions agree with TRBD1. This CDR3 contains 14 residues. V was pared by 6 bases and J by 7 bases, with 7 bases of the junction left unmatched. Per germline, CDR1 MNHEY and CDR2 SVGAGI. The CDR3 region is CASSMDRGEQPQHF. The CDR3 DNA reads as TGTGCCAGCAGCATGGACAGGGGTGAGCAGCCCCAGCATTTT.

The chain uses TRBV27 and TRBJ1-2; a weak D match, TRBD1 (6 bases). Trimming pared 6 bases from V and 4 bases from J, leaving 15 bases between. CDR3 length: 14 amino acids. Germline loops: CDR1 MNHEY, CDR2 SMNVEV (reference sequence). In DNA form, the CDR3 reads TGTGCCAGCAGCCCACTTACAGGGATCTATGGCTACACCTTC. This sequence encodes CASSPLTGIYGYTF.

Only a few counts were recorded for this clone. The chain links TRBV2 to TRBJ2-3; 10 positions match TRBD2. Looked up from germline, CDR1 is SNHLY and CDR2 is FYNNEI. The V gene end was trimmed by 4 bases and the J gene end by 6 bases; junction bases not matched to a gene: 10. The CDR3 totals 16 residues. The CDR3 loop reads CASSGGGLALKDTQYF. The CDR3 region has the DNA TGTGCCAGCAGTGGCGGGGGACTAGCGTTGAAGGATACGCAGTATTTT.

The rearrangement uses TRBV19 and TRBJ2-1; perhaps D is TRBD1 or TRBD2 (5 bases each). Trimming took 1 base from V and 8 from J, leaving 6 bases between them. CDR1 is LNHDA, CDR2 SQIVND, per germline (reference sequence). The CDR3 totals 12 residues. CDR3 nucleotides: TGTGCCAGTAGTATAGGAGGGGATGAGCAGTTCTTC. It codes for CASSIGGDEQFF.

The CDR3 protein is CASSTGGFRQPQHF. The CDR3 DNA reads TGTGCCAGCAGTACCGGGGGCTTTCGTCAGCCCCAGCATTTT. This chain connects TRBV28 to TRBJ1-5; the D gene is possibly TRBD1 (6 bases). This CDR3 is 14 amino acids long. Germline V gives CDR1 MDHEN, CDR2 SYDVKM. Trimming shortened V by 5 bases and J by 6 bases, and 14 bases separated the two germline ends.

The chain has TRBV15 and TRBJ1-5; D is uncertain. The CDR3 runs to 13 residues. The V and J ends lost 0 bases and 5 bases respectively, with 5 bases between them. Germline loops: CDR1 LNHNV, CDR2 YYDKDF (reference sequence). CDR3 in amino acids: CATSRESDQPQHF. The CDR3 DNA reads TGTGCCACCAGCAGAGAGTCGGATCAGCCCCAGCATTTT.

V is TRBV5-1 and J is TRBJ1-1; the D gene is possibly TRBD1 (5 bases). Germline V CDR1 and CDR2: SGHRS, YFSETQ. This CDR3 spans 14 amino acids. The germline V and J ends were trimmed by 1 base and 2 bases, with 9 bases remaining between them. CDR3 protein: CASSLTGGNTEAFF. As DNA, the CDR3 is TGCGCCAGCAGCTTGACGGGGGGAAACACTGAAGCTTTCTTT.

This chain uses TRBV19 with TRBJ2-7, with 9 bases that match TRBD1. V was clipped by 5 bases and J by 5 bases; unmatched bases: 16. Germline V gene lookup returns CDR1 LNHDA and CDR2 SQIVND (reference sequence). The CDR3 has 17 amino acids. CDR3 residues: CASSPSSSGTGNHEQYF. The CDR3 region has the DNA TGTGCCAGTAGTCCGAGCTCTTCCGGGACAGGGAACCACGAGCAGTACTTC.

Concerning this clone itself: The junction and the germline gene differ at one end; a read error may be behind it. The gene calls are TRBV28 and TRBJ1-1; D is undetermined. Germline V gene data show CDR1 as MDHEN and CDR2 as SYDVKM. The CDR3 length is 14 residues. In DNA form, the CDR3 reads TGTGCCGGCAGTGACCCGGGAGAGAACACTGAAGCTTTCTTT. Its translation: CAGSDPGENTEAFF.

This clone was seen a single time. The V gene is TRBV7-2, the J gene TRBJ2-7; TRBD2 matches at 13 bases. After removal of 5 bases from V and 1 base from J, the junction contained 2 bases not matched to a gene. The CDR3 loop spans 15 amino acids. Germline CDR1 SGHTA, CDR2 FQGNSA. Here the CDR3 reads CASSRGLAGSYEQYF. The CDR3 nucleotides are TGTGCCAGCAGCCGGGGACTAGCGGGATCCTACGAGCAGTACTTC.

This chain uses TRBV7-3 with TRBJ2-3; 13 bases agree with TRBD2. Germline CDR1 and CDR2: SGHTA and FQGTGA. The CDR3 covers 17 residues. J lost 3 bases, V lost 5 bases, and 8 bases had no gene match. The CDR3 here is CASSPYGTSGTTDTQYF. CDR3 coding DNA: TGTGCCAGCAGCCCTTACGGGACTAGCGGGACAACAGATACGCAGTATTTT.

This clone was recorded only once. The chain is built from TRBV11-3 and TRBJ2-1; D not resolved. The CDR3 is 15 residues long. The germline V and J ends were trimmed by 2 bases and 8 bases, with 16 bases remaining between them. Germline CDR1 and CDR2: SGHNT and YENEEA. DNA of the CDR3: TGTGCCAGCAGCTTAACAGCGAGAGTCGGCGATGAGCAGTTCTTC. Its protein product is CASSLTARVGDEQFF. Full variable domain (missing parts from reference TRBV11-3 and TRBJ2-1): EAGVVQSPRYKIIEKKQPVAFWCNPISGHNTLYWYLQNLGQGPELLIRYENEEAVDDSQLPKDRFSAERLKGVDSTLKIQPAELGDSAVYLCASSLTARVGDEQFFGPGTRLTVL.

The CDR3, as DNA: TGTGCCAGCAGTTCCGTGGGGCGTTCACCCCTCCACTTT. Protein: CASSSVGRSPLHF. V is TRBV28 and J is TRBJ1-6; perhaps TRBD1 as D (5 bases). Trimming shortened V by 4 bases and J by 9 bases, and 10 bases separated the two germline ends. CDR3 length: 13 amino acids. CDR1 and CDR2 from the germline V gene are MDHEN and SYDVKM.

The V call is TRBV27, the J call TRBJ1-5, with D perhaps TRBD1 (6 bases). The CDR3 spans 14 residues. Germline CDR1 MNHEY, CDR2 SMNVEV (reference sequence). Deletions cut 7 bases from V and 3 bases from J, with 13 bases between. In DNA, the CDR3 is TGTGCCAGCAAGGGCAGGGGAAACAATCAGCCCCAGCATTTT. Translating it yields CASKGRGNNQPQHF.

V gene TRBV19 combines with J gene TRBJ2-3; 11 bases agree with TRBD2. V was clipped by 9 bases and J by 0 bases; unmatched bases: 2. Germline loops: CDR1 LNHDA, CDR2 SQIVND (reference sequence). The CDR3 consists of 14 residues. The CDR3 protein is CASGTSGSTDTQYF. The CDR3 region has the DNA TGTGCCAGCGGGACTAGCGGAAGCACAGATACGCAGTATTTT.

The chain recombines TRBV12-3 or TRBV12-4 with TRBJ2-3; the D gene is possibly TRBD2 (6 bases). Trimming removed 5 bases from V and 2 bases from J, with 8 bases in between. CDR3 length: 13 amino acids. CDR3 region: CASSRDSTDTQYF. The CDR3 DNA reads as TGTGCCAGCAGTCGGGACTCCACAGATACGCAGTATTTT.

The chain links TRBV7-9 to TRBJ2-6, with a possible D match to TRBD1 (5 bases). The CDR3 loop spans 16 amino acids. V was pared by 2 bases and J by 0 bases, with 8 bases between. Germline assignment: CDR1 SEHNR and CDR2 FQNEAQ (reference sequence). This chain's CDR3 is CASSLQGSSGANVLTF. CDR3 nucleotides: TGTGCCAGCAGCTTACAGGGTTCCTCTGGGGCCAACGTCCTGACTTTC.

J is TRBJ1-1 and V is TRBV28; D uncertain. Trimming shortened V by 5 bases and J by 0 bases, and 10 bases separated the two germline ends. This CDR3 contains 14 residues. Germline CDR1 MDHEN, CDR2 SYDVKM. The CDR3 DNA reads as TGTGCCAGCAGTCAGACACCCATGAACACTGAAGCTTTCTTT. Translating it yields CASSQTPMNTEAFF.

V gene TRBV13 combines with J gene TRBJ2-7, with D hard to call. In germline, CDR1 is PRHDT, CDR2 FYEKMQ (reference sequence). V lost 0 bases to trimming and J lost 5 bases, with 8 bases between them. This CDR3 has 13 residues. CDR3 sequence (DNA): TGTGCCAGCAGCTTAGGGTTTGGTGACGAGCAGTACTTC. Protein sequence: CASSLGFGDEQYF.

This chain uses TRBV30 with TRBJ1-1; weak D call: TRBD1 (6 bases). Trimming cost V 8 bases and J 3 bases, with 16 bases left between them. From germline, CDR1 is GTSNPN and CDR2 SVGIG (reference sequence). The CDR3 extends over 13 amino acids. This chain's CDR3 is CARTRGGHTEAFF. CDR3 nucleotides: TGTGCCCGGACCCGAGGGGGGCACACTGAAGCTTTCTTT.